The entry that follows covers one T cell receptor beta chain sequence. The target antigen is unknown. The data are from a study of cytomegalovirus exposure and HLA in healthy donors. Overall study findings and caveats: There was a cluster of highly shared sequence variants that was likely a sequencing artifact. In vitro experiments confirmed that three CMV-associated chains were specific for CMV antigens. On later analysis, the bulk of CMV-associated TCR beta chains appeared to be HLA-restricted.

Germline V gene sequence: CDR1 MNHEY, CDR2 SVGAGI. V lost 6 bases, J lost 3 bases, and 11 bases stayed unmatched. This CDR3 spans 15 amino acids. Use of 60 Vbeta and 13 Jbeta primers characterized the PCR. Per the original data handling: A follow-up analysis tallied around 80 million unique TCR beta chains, approximately 10 million shared. This table comes from immunoSEQ multiplex PCR, and its TCRdb copy is limited to in-frame clones, with some not included. V, J and clone size reflect that table, while D and trimming were determined from the DNA. The repertoire includes under 200,000 clones, approximately 88% of them detected once, and roughly 2.6% sits in the top ten.

The sequence derives from a woman aged 45 to 65 in good health and CMV-seropositive. This sequence joins TRBV6-5 and TRBJ2-7; TRBD1 agrees at 7 bases. The specimen sequenced was PBMCs. CDR3 nucleotides: TGTGCCAGCAGCACACAGGGGTTCCCGAACTACGAGCAGTACTTC. It specifies CASSTQGFPNYEQYF.